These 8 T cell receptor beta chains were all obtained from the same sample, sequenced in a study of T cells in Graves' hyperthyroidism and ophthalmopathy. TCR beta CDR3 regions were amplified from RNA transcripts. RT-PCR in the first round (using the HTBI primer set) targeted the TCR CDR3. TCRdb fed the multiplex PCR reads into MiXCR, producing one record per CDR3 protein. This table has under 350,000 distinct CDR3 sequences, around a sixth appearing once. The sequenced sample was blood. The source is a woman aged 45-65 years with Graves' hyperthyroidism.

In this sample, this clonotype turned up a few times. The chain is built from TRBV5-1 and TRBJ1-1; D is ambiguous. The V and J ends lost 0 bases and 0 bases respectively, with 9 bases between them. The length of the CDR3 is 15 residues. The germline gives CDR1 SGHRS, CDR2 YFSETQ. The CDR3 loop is CASSLGVSMNTEAFF. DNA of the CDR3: TGCGCCAGCAGCTTGGGAGTCTCTATGAACACTGAAGCTTTCTTT.

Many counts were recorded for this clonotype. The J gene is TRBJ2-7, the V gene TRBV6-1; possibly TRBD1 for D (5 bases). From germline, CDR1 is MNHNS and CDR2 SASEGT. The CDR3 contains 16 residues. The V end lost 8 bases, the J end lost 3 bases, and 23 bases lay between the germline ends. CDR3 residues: CASGPVGPQGVYEQYF. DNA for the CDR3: TGTGCCAGCGGGCCAGTCGGACCGCAGGGCGTCTACGAGCAGTACTTC.

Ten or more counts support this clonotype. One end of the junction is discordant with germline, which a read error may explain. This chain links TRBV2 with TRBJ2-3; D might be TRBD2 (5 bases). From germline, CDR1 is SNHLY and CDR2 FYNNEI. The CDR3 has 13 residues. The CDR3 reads CASNSAFTDTQYF. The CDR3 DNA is TGTGCAAGCAATAGCGCCTTCACAGATACGCAGTATTTT. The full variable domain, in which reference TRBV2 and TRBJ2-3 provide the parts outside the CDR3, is EPEVTQTPSHQVTQMGQEVILRCVPISNHLYFYWYRQILGQKVEFLVSFYNNEISEKSEIFDDQFSVERPDGSNFTLKIRSTKLEDSAMYFCASNSAFTDTQYFGPGTRLTVL.

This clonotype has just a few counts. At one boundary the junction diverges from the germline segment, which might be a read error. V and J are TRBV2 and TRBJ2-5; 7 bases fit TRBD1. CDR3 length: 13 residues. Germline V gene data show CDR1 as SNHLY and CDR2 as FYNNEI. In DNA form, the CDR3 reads TGTGCCAGCAGTGTCCTCACCCGGGACAGTTCGAACTTC. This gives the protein CASSVLTRDSSNF. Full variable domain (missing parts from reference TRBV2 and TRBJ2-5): EPEVTQTPSHQVTQMGQEVILRCVPISNHLYFYWYRQILGQKVEFLVSFYNNEISEKSEIFDDQFSVERPDGSNFTLKIRSTKLEDSAMYFCASSVLTRDSSNFGPGTRLLVL.

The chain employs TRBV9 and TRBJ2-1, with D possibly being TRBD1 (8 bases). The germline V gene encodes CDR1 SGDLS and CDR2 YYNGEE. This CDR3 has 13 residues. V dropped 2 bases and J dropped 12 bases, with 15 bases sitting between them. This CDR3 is CASSVGTGGGQFF. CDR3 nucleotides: TGTGCCAGCAGCGTGGGGACAGGCGGGGGGCAGTTCTTC.

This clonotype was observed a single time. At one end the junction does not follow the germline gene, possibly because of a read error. CDR3 sequence (DNA): TGTGCCGGCAGCGATAGGGACGGAGGCTATGGCTACACCTTC. This encodes CAGSDRDGGYGYTF. This chain uses TRBV11-2 with TRBJ1-2, with D maybe TRBD1 (5 bases). Germline V gives CDR1 SGHAT, CDR2 FQNNGV. The CDR3 is 14 residues long.

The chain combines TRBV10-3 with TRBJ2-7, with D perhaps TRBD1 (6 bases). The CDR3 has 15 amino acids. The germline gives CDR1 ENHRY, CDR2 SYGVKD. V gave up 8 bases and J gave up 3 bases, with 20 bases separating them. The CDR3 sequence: CAIGDTARFGYEQYF. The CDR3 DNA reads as TGTGCCATCGGGGACACGGCGCGTTTTGGCTACGAGCAGTACTTC.

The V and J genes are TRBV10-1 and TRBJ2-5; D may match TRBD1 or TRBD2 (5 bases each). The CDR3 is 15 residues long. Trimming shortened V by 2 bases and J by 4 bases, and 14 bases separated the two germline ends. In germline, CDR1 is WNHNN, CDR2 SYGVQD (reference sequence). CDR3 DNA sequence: TGCGCCAGCAGTGAGGGGACGGCTGAGGGAGAGACCCAGTACTTC. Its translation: CASSEGTAEGETQYF.